This TCR beta chain was profiled in a study of T cells in Graves' hyperthyroidism and ophthalmopathy. Researchers took RNA transcripts and amplified the TCR beta CDR3 regions from them. The primer set for the first-round RT-PCR of the TCR CDR3 was HTBI. MiXCR, applied by TCRdb to the multiplex PCR reads, yields one record per CDR3 protein. In the table there are about 160,000 distinct CDR3 sequences, about a tenth of which are singletons. This clonotype showed up many times. Material for sequencing was blood. The source is a young woman with Graves' hyperthyroidism that later progressed to Graves' ophthalmopathy.

The CDR3 bases are TGTGCCATCAGTGAGTCATCGCCACTAGCAGCAAACACCGGGGAGCTGTTTTTT. Its translation is CAISESSPLAANTGELFF. The V and J genes are TRBV10-3 and TRBJ2-2, with D tentatively TRBD2 (6 bases). Trimming removed 0 bases from V and 2 bases from J, with 16 bases in between. The CDR3 has 18 amino acids. The germline CDR1 and CDR2 sequences are ENHRY and SYGVKD.